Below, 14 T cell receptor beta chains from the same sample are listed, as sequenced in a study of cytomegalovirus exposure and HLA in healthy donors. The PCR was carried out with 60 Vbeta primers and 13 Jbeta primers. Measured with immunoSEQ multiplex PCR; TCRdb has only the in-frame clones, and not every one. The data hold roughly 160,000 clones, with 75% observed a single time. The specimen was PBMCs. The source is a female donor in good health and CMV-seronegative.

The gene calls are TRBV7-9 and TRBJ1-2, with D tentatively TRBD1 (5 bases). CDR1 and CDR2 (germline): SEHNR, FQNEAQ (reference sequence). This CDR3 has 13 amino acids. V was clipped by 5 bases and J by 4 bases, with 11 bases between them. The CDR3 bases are TGTGCCAGCAGCCCGGACACCGCCTATGGCTACACCTTC. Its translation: CASSPDTAYGYTF.

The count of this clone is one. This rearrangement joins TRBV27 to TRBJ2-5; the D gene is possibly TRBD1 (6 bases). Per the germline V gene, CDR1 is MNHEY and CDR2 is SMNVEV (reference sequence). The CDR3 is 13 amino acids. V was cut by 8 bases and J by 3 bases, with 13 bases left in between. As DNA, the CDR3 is TGTGCCAGCCGTAAAGCAGGGGAAGAGACCCAGTACTTC. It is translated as CASRKAGEETQYF.

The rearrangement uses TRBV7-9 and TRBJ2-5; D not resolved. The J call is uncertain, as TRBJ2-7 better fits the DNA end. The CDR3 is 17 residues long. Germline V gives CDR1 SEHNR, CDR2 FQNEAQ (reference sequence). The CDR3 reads CASRDSAEYLLNHEQYF. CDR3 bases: TGTGCCAGCAGAGACTCCGCCGAGTACCTTCTTAACCACGAGCAGTACTTC.

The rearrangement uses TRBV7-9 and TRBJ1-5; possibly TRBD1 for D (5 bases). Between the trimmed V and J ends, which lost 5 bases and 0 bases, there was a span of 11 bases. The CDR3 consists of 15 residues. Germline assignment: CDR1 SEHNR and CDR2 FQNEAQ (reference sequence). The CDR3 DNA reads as TGTGCCAGCAGCCCTGGGGGGAGTAGCAATCAGCCCCAGCATTTT. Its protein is CASSPGGSSNQPQHF.

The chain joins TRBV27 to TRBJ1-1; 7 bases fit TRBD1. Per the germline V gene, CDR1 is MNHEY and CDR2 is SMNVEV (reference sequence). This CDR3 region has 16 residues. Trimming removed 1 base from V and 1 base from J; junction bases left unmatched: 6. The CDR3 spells CASSLFKRGPNTEAFF. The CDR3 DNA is TGTGCCAGCAGTTTATTTAAGAGGGGGCCGAACACTGAAGCTTTCTTT.

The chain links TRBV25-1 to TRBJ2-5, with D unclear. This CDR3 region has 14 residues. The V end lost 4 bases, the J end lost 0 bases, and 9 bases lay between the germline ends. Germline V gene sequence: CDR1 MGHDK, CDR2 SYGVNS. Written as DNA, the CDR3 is TGTGCCAGCAGTGCCCTAGGCTACCAAGAGACCCAGTACTTC. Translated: CASSALGYQETQYF.

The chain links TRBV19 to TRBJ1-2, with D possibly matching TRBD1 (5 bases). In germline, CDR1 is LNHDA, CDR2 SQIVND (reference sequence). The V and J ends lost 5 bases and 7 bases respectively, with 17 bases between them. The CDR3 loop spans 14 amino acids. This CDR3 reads CASSPPRGGSGYTF. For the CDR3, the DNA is TGTGCCAGTAGTCCCCCCCGCGGGGGGAGTGGCTACACCTTC.

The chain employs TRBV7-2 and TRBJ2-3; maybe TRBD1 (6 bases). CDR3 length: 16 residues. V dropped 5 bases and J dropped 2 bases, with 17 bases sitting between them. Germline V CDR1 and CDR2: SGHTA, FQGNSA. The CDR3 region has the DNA TGTGCCAGCAGCAAACCTGGACAGAATCCCACAGATACGCAGTATTTT. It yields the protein CASSKPGQNPTDTQYF. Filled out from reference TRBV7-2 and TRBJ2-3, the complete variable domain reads GAGVSQSPSNKVTEKGKDVELRCDPISGHTALYWYRQSLGQGLEFLIYFQGNSAPDKSGLPSDRFSAERTGGSVSTLTIQRTQQEDSAVYLCASSKPGQNPTDTQYFGPGTRLTVL.

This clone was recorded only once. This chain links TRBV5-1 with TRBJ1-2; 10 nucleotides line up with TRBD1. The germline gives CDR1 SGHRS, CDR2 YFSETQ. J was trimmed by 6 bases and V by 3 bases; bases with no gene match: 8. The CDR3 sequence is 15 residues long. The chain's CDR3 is CASSWRQGASDGYTF. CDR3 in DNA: TGCGCCAGCAGCTGGAGACAGGGGGCGAGTGATGGCTACACCTTC.

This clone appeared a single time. The CDR3 protein is CASSVVAAGELFF. DNA for the CDR3: TGTGCCAGCAGTGTCGTAGCGGCCGGGGAGCTGTTTTTT. V usage is TRBV2 and J usage is TRBJ2-2; maybe TRBD2 (6 bases). The CDR3 covers 13 residues. Germline loops: CDR1 SNHLY, CDR2 FYNNEI. V lost 4 bases and J lost 6, with 9 bases in between.

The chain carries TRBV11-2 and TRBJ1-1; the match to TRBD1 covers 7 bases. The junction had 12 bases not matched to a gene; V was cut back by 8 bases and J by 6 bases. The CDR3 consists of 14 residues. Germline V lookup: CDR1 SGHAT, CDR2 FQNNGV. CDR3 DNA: TGTGCCAGCCGGGGGGGCAGGGGGGGCTCTGAAGCTTTCTTT. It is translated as CASRGGRGGSEAFF.

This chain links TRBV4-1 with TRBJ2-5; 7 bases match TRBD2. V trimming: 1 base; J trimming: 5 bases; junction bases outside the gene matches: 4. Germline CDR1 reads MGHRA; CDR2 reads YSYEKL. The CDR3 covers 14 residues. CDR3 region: CASSQGRERETQYF. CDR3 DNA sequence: TGCGCCAGCAGCCAAGGGCGGGAGCGGGAGACCCAGTACTTC.

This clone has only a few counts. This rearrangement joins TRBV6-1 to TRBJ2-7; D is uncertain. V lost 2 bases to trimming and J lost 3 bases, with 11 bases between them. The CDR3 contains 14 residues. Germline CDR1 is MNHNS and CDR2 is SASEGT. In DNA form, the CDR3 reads TGTGCCAGCAGTGAATCTGGCAGGATCTACGAGCAGTACTTC. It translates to CASSESGRIYEQYF.

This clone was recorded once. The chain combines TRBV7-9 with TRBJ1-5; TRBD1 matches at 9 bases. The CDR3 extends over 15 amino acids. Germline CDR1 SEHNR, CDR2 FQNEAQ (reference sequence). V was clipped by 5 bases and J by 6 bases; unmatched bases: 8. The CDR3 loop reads CASSLGTGTFQPQHF. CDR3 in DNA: TGTGCCAGCAGCCTGGGGACAGGGACGTTTCAGCCCCAGCATTTT.